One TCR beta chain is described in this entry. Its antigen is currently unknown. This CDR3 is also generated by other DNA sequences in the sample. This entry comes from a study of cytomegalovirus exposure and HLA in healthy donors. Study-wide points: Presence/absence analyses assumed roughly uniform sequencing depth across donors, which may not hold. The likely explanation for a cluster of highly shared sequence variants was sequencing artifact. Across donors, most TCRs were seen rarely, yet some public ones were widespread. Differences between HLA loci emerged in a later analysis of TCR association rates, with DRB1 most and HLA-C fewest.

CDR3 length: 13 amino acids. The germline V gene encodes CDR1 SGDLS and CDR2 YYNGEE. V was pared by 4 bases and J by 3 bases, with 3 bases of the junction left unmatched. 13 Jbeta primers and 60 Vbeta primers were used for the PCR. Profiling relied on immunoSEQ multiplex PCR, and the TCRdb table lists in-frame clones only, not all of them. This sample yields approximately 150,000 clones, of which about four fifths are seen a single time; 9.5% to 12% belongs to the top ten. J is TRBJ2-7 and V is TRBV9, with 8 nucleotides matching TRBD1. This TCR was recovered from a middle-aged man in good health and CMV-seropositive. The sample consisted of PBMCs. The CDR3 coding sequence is TGTGCCAGCAGCCCGACAGGGGACTACGAGCAGTACTTC. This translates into CASSPTGDYEQYF. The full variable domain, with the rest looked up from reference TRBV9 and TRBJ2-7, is DSGVTQTPKHLITATGQRVTLRCSPRSGDLSVYWYQQSLDQGLQFLIQYYNGEERAKGNILERFSAQQFPDLHSELNLSSLELGDSALYFCASSPTGDYEQYFGPGTRLTVT.